These 5 T cell receptor beta chains came from one sample sequenced in a study of cytomegalovirus exposure and HLA in healthy donors. Vbeta (60) and Jbeta (13) primers were used in the PCR. Clones were read by immunoSEQ multiplex PCR, and TCRdb kept only the in-frame ones, dropping some. In the table there are some 110,000 clones, under 85% of which are singletons. The specimen sequenced was PBMCs. All receptors derive from a man aged 25-40 years in good health and CMV-seropositive.

V usage is TRBV5-1 and J usage is TRBJ1-3; a weak D match, TRBD1 (6 bases). The CDR3 is 17 amino acids. Germline V gene sequence: CDR1 SGHRS, CDR2 YFSETQ. Trimming removed 5 bases at V and 0 bases at J, with 18 bases between. DNA for the CDR3: TGCGCCAGCAGTTCGCGAGGGGAACAGGGCTCTGGAAACACCATATATTTT. This codes for CASSSRGEQGSGNTIYF. Complete variable domain (other parts from reference TRBV5-1 and TRBJ1-3): KAGVTQTPRYLIKTRGQQVTLSCSPISGHRSVSWYQQTPGQGLQFLFEYFSETQRNKGNFPGRFSGRQFSNSRSEMNVSTLELGDSALYLCASSSRGEQGSGNTIYFGEGSWLTVV.

The rearrangement links TRBV7-2 to TRBJ2-7; tentative D call: TRBD2 (6 bases). Germline V gene data show CDR1 as SGHTA and CDR2 as FQGNSA. The V gene lost 8 bases and the J gene lost 0 bases, with 14 bases spanning the gap. The CDR3 is 14 amino acids. The CDR3 sequence is CASAVGGDSYEQYF. The CDR3 DNA reads as TGTGCCAGCGCGGTGGGCGGGGACTCCTACGAGCAGTACTTC.

The V gene is TRBV6-6, the J gene TRBJ2-4; D unresolved. The germline V and J ends were trimmed by 6 bases and 1 base, with 4 bases remaining between them. The CDR3 extends over 12 amino acids. Per the germline V gene, CDR1 is MNHNY and CDR2 is SVGAGI (reference sequence). CDR3 protein: CASSGAKNIQYF. Written as DNA, the CDR3 is TGTGCCAGCAGCGGGGCCAAAAACATTCAGTACTTC.

The chain combines TRBV9 with TRBJ2-7; maybe TRBD2 (7 bases). Germline CDR1 is SGDLS and CDR2 is YYNGEE. V was shortened by 3 bases and J by 2 bases, with 15 bases between the two germline ends. This CDR3 is 15 amino acids long. The CDR3 is CASSAQEGGPYEQYF. The DNA for the CDR3 is TGTGCCAGCAGCGCTCAGGAGGGGGGGCCCTACGAGCAGTACTTC.

There are a few counts of this clone. The V call is TRBV4-3, the J call TRBJ2-3, with D hard to call. The germline gives CDR1 LGHNA, CDR2 YSLEER. The CDR3 consists of 15 residues. V was pared by 0 bases and J by 2 bases, with 9 bases between. CDR3 coding DNA: TGCGCCAGCAGCCAAGATGTGGGCCCCACAGATACGCAGTATTTT. Protein sequence: CASSQDVGPTDTQYF.